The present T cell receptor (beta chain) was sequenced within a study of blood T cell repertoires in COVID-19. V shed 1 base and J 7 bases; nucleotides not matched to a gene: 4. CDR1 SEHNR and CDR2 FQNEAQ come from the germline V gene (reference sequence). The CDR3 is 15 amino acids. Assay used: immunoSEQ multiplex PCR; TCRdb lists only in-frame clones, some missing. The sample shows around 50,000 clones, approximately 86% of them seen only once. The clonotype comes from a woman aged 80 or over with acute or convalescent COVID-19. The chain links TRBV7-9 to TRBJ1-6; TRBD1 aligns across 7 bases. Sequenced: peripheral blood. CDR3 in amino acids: CASSLGQGLNSPLHF. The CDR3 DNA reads TGTGCCAGCAGCTTAGGACAGGGCTTGAATTCACCCCTCCACTTT.